The 3 T cell receptor beta chains below come from one sample, sequenced in a study of cytomegalovirus exposure and HLA in healthy donors. Measured with immunoSEQ multiplex PCR; TCRdb has only the in-frame clones, and not every one. The sample shows approximately 190,000 clones, around 84% of them seen only once. The specimen sequenced was PBMCs. These receptors were collected from a man aged 18 to 29 in good health and CMV-seropositive.

This clone was counted once. The CDR3 spells CASSRLTGPGSYEQYF. CDR3 bases: TGTGCCAGCAGCCGTCTAACAGGGCCTGGGTCCTACGAGCAGTACTTC. This chain links TRBV7-9 with TRBJ2-7, with TRBD1 as a possible D gene (6 bases). Trimming stripped 5 bases from V and 1 base from J, with 18 bases between. The V gene's germline CDR1 is SEHNR and CDR2 FQNEAQ (reference sequence). The CDR3 covers 16 residues.

The V gene is TRBV27, the J gene TRBJ2-1; 7 bases map to TRBD2. The CDR3 sequence is 16 residues long. The J segment lost 0 bases and the V segment lost 7 bases, leaving 9 bases of the junction unmatched. Per the germline V gene, CDR1 is MNHEY and CDR2 is SMNVEV (reference sequence). The CDR3 bases are TGTGCCAGCACCCGCTCGGGGGGAGTCTCCTACAATGAGCAGTTCTTC. It is translated as CASTRSGGVSYNEQFF.

The chain carries TRBV15 and TRBJ2-7, with TRBD1 as a possible D gene (6 bases). Trimming removed 5 bases from V and 3 bases from J, with 11 bases in between. CDR1 and CDR2 from the germline V gene are LNHNV and YYDKDF (reference sequence). The CDR3 length is 13 residues. The chain's CDR3 is CATSVRDIYEQYF. The CDR3 nucleotides are TGTGCCACCAGCGTCCGGGACATCTACGAGCAGTACTTC. Combining the CDR3 with reference TRBV15 and TRBJ2-7 gives the whole variable domain DAMVIQNPRYQVTQFGKPVTLSCSQTLNHNVMYWYQQKSSQAPKLLFHYYDKDFNNEADTPDNFQSRRPNTSFCFLDIRSPGLGDTAMYLCATSVRDIYEQYFGPGTRLTVT.